A selection of T cell receptor beta chains follows, all from one sample in a study of cytomegalovirus exposure and HLA in healthy donors. The method was immunoSEQ multiplex PCR; TCRdb's version includes in-frame clones alone and lacks a portion of them. This table has 90,000 to 120,000 clones, around 80% appearing once. The specimen was PBMCs. The receptors were gathered from a woman between 40 and 55 years old in good health and CMV-seronegative. CDR3s include the opening cysteine and the closing phenylalanine or tryptophan. D genes are given only for firm matches. Only part of the rows carry a size: once, few, many, or a class if the clone is expanded.

V: TRBV14
size: NA
J: TRBJ2-1
D: TRBD2
DNA: TGTGCCAGCAGCCAAAAGGGACTAGCGGGAGATGAGCAGTTCTTC
CDR3: CASSQKGLAGDEQFF

V: TRBV28
size: NA
J: TRBJ1-5
D: TRBD1
DNA: TGTGCCAGCAGTGGGACAGGGGCGTCCCAGCCCCAGCATTTT
CDR3: CASSGTGASQPQHF

V: TRBV29-1
size: NA
J: TRBJ2-1
D: NA
DNA: TGCAGCGTTGAACCCCCAACCCAGAATCACAATGAGCAGTTCTTC
CDR3: CSVEPPTQNHNEQFF

V: TRBV4-3
size: NA
J: TRBJ2-3
D: NA
DNA: TGCGCCAGCAGCCAAGAGAATCCCTATACAGATACGCAGTATTTT
CDR3: CASSQENPYTDTQYF

V: TRBV27
size: once
J: TRBJ2-7
D: NA
DNA: TGTGCCAGCAGCTGGGGAGCTGGGAATCTCTACGAGCAGTACTTC
CDR3: CASSWGAGNLYEQYF

V: TRBV5-6
size: NA
J: TRBJ1-4
D: NA
DNA: TGTGCCAGCAGCTTGGTCGCAGGCGGGGGAAAACTGTTTTTT
CDR3: CASSLVAGGGKLFF

V: TRBV28
size: NA
J: TRBJ1-1
D: NA
DNA: TGTGCCAGCAGACTTGAACAGAGGGCGGGCGAAGCTTTCTTT
CDR3: CASRLEQRAGEAFF

V: TRBV4-2
size: NA
J: TRBJ2-1
D: TRBD1
DNA: TGTGCCAGCAGCCGCCGAGAGAGGGACAGCTCCTACAATGAGCAGTTCTTC
CDR3: CASSRRERDSSYNEQFF

V: TRBV5-4
size: NA
J: TRBJ1-3
D: TRBD1
DNA: TGTGCCAGCAGCGTAACCGGGACAGGGGGTCCGGCAGGAAATACCATATATTTT
CDR3: CASSVTGTGGPAGNTIYF

V: TRBV19
size: NA
J: TRBJ1-1
D: NA
DNA: TGTGCCAGTAGTAAAGCGGGGAGGGCCACTGAAGCTTTCTTT
CDR3: CASSKAGRATEAFF

V: TRBV27
size: NA
J: TRBJ2-7
D: NA
DNA: TGTGCCAGCAGTTCCCAACCCTACGAGCAGTACTTC
CDR3: CASSSQPYEQYF

V: TRBV29-1
size: NA
J: TRBJ2-1
D: TRBD2
DNA: TGCAGCGTGGGGACTAGCGGGAGCTCATCGGAGTTCTTC
CDR3: CSVGTSGSSSEFF

V: TRBV11-3
size: NA
J: TRBJ1-1
D: NA
DNA: TGTGCCAGCAGCTCACGTGAACACCCCGGGGCTTTCTTT
CDR3: CASSSREHPGAFF

V: TRBV11-1
size: NA
J: TRBJ2-1
D: NA
DNA: TGTGCCAGCAGCTTAGGAGTACCAGGAAATGAGCAGTTCTTC
CDR3: CASSLGVPGNEQFF

V: TRBV27
size: NA
J: TRBJ2-2
D: NA
DNA: TGTGCCAGCAGTTGGACAACCACCGGGGAGCTGTTTTTT
CDR3: CASSWTTTGELFF

V: TRBV28
size: few
J: TRBJ2-3
D: NA
DNA: TGTGCCAGCAGCCGGGGGATGGGGCCCACAGATACGCAGTATTTT
CDR3: CASSRGMGPTDTQYF

V: TRBV7-9
size: NA
J: TRBJ1-5
D: TRBD1
DNA: TGTTCCAGCAGCCAGGGGGTTGACAATCAGCCCCAGCATTTT
CDR3: CSSSQGVDNQPQHF

V: TRBV7-6
size: once
J: TRBJ2-1
D: TRBD1
DNA: TGTGCCAGCAGCCGAGGGACAGTCCTATACAATGAGCAGTTCTTC
CDR3: CASSRGTVLYNEQFF

V: TRBV10-3
size: once
J: TRBJ1-1
D: TRBD1
DNA: TGTGCCATCGGTAGGGGGCTGGTGAACACTGAAGCTTTCTTT
CDR3: CAIGRGLVNTEAFF

V: TRBV28
size: few
J: TRBJ1-5
D: TRBD1
DNA: TGTGCCAGCAGAGAAAGGACAGGGCACAATCAGCCCCAGCATTTT
CDR3: CASRERTGHNQPQHF

V: TRBV7-2
size: few
J: TRBJ2-7
D: TRBD1
DNA: TGTGCCAGCAGCTTATTACAGGGGACCTACGAGCAGTACTTC
CDR3: CASSLLQGTYEQYF

V: TRBV6-1
size: NA
J: TRBJ1-5
D: NA
DNA: TGTGCCAGCAACATACAGGGCAATCAGCCCCAGCATTTT
CDR3: CASNIQGNQPQHF

V: TRBV7-6
size: NA
J: TRBJ2-7
D: TRBD2
DNA: TGTGCCAGCAGCTCGTTAACTAGCGGGCACTTCTACGAGCAGTACTTC
CDR3: CASSSLTSGHFYEQYF

V: TRBV29-1
size: few
J: TRBJ2-1
D: TRBD1
DNA: TGCAGCGTTGACGGGACAGGGGTTGACAATGAGCAGTTCTTC
CDR3: CSVDGTGVDNEQFF

V: TRBV19
size: NA
J: TRBJ2-7
D: TRBD2
DNA: TGTGCCAGTAGTATAGTGCAGGCGGGGGAAACCTACGAGCAGTACTTC
CDR3: CASSIVQAGETYEQYF

V: TRBV13
size: NA
J: TRBJ1-2
D: TRBD1
DNA: TGTGCCAGCAGCCAAACTCCGGCAGGGGGTAGGGATGGCTACACCTTC
CDR3: CASSQTPAGGRDGYTF

V: TRBV5-1
size: NA
J: TRBJ1-1
D: NA
DNA: TGCGCCAGCAGCGGAGGACGCCAGAAGACTGAAGCTTTCTTT
CDR3: CASSGGRQKTEAFF

V: TRBV6-5
size: NA
J: TRBJ1-3
D: TRBD1
DNA: TGTGCCAGCAGTTCTCCGACAGGGCCTTCTGGAAACACCATATATTTT
CDR3: CASSSPTGPSGNTIYF

V: TRBV18
size: NA
J: TRBJ1-5
D: NA
DNA: TGTGCCAGCTCACCTCATAGCAATCAGCCCCAGCATTTT
CDR3: CASSPHSNQPQHF

V: TRBV14
size: once
J: TRBJ2-1
D: NA
DNA: TGTGCCAGCAGCCAAGTGAGAGGGAGCAATGAGCAGTTCTTC
CDR3: CASSQVRGSNEQFF

V: TRBV29-1
size: NA
J: TRBJ2-2
D: NA
DNA: TGCAGCGTCCCGGGCACCGGGGAGCTGTTTTTT
CDR3: CSVPGTGELFF

V: TRBV7-2
size: NA
J: TRBJ2-7
D: TRBD2
DNA: TGTGCCAGCAGCCTAGCGGTCGGCGGGCAGTACTTC
CDR3: CASSLAVGGQYF

V: TRBV19
size: NA
J: TRBJ2-5
D: TRBD2
DNA: TGTGCCAGTACAGCGGGAGGGGGGGAGACCCAGTACTTC
CDR3: CASTAGGGETQYF

V: TRBV28
size: NA
J: TRBJ2-7
D: TRBD1
DNA: TGTGCCAGCAGTTCCTCGGACAGGGCCGATTACGAGCAGTACTTC
CDR3: CASSSSDRADYEQYF

V: TRBV28
size: NA
J: TRBJ2-7
D: NA
DNA: TGTGCCAGCAGTCTCGGGTCCCTTCTCGAGCAGTACTTC
CDR3: CASSLGSLLEQYF